This TCR beta chain was recovered during a study of CD8+ T cells in alopecia areata (dated by TCRdb to 2016 to 2019). With regard to the full study: To study T cell clonal expansion in alopecia areata, the researchers applied high-throughput TCRbeta sequencing to both the C3H/HeJ mouse model and human patients. The RNA source kit depended on sample type: the PAXgene miRNA kit for fixed scalp, the miRNeasy kit for PBMCs, and the RNeasy kit for mouse skin. In humans, TCRbeta sequencing was performed on scalp tissue and on sorted CD4+ and CD8+ peripheral blood T cells from healthy controls and from patients with patchy or totalis/universalis alopecia areata. Amplification of TCRbeta CDR3 regions was done by immunoSEQ multiplex PCR using 35 Vbeta forward primers and 13 Jbeta reverse primers. Scalp clonality was compared across normal scalp (n=4), patchy alopecia areata scalp (n=8), and alopecia totalis/universalis scalp (n=8).

Notes on this clone: No cognate antigen has been identified for it. The sample holds no much larger clone one base away, and base qualities are not on file.

The germline V gene specifies MGHDK as CDR1 and SYGVNS as CDR2. The CDR3 measures 13 amino acids from cysteine to phenylalanine. The retained sequence is limited to the CDR3, 39 bases, with the frame set at the first base. A distance of 9 bases separates the germline ends of V and J, which lose 6 bases and 1 base respectively. Study-wide findings and limitations: Resident alphabeta T cells in normal human skin are also sequenced, complicating scalp TCR repertoire analysis, unlike mouse skin dominated by gammadelta T cells. Compared with mice, TCR sequences shared between patients were less clear, possibly partly because of HLA diversity across the patient population. Compared with normal scalp, lesional scalp, particularly in alopecia totalis/universalis, had higher clonality and more expanded CD8+ clones, which suggests antigenic drive.

PBMCs were isolated by density centrifugation and stained for CD3, CD4 and CD8, and CD4+ and CD8+ T cells were sorted on a FACSAria. Scalp biopsies and blood samples were obtained from unaffected controls. The library was obtained by the immunoSEQ multiplex PCR assay. To provide template for TCR sequencing, every sample had RNA extracted and reverse transcribed into cDNA. SuperScript III was used to make first-strand cDNA, primed with a 2:1 mix of oligo-dT and random hexamers. A synthetic immune receptor repertoire was used to gauge amplification bias, and whatever bias remained was removed computationally. Under the source paper's analysis protocol: After raw reads were preprocessed to remove errors, the CDR3 was defined following IMGT conventions as running from the conserved cysteine to phenylalanine. To get clonality, Shannon entropy was normalized by log2 of the number of productive unique TCRs and the result was subtracted from 1. Whether scalp clones were CD4 or CD8 was inferred by matching scalp TCRbeta sequences against CD4 and CD8 repertoires sorted from blood. Sourced from immuneACCESS, this table was stored by TCRdb with only in-frame sequences that have V and J called. A share of the clones is absent; for the studies checked, an unresolved V gene accounts for under half, and the remainder has no known explanation. Clone size and the V and J calls come from that table; the DNA yielded D and trimming. A total of around 120,000 clones appear in this sample, about 60% of them only once. The top ten clones comprise around 2.7% of the sample.

The sequence is built from TRBV25-1 and TRBJ1-1; the D gene lacks a confident call. The receptor's source is a human donor in good health. Input material: CD4+ T cells sorted from blood. The DNA sequence is TGTGCCAGCAGGGGCAGGAGGAACACTGAAGCTTTCTTT. Protein translation: CASRGRRNTEAFF.